Below are 10 T cell receptor beta chains sequenced from a single sample in a study of control samples from healthy donors and cancer patients (TCRdb year 2020). Library preparation was by the immunoSEQ multiplex PCR assay. Drawn from immuneACCESS, this table holds only the in-frame rearrangements with V and J called that TCRdb kept. Clones are partly lost; checked studies trace under half to an unresolved V gene and leave the rest unexplained. The sample contains 120,000 or so clones, over 85% of them found a single time. 3.5% to 4% of the sample lies in the top ten. Sequenced sample: blood. These receptors came from a man aged 25 to 45 in good health.

This chain links TRBV5-6 with TRBJ1-2; no clear D gene. The CDR3 consists of 13 residues. The germline V gene has CDR1 SGHDT and CDR2 YYEEEE. V was cut by 1 base and J by 5 bases, with 9 bases left in between. CDR3 sequence reads: CASSLRGEYGYTF. Here the CDR3 DNA reads TGTGCCAGCAGCTTGCGGGGAGAGTATGGCTACACCTTC. Filled out from reference TRBV5-6 and TRBJ1-2, the complete variable domain reads DAGVTQSPTHLIKTRGQQVTLRCSPKSGHDTVSWYQQALGQGPQFIFQYYEEEERQRGNFPDRFSGHQFPNYSSELNVNALLLGDSALYLCASSLRGEYGYTFGSGTRLTVV.

The CDR3 is CASTEKGQQYF. The CDR3 DNA is TGTGCCAGCACCGAAAAGGGACAGCAGTACTTC. The V call is TRBV27, the J call TRBJ2-7; D is perhaps TRBD1 or TRBD2 (5 bases each). The CDR3 covers 11 residues. Per the germline V gene, CDR1 is MNHEY and CDR2 is SMNVEV (reference sequence). V dropped 7 bases and J dropped 8 bases, with 12 bases sitting between them.

The chain employs TRBV6-2 or TRBV6-3 and TRBJ2-2; TRBD2 matches 14 bases. CDR1 is MNHEY, CDR2 SVGEGT, per germline. The junction had 18 bases not matched to a gene; V was cut back by 5 bases and J by 4 bases. The length of the CDR3 is 21 residues. The CDR3 region is CASSPFRLAGGTWVSTGELFF. The CDR3 coding sequence is TGTGCCAGCAGTCCCTTCCGACTAGCGGGGGGGACGTGGGTCAGCACCGGGGAGCTGTTTTTT.

V is TRBV19 and J is TRBJ2-7; D may be TRBD1 (6 bases). The V end was cut by 7 bases, the J end by 1 base, with 11 bases between. The CDR3 contains 13 residues. Germline V gene sequence: CDR1 LNHDA, CDR2 SQIVND (reference sequence). The chain's CDR3 is CASTTQGSYEQYF. CDR3 sequence (DNA): TGTGCCAGTACGACACAGGGATCCTACGAGCAGTACTTC.

The chain employs TRBV7-9 and TRBJ2-5, with D unclear. V was pared by 5 bases and J by 4 bases, with 5 bases between. Germline CDR1 and CDR2: SEHNR and FQNEAQ (reference sequence). This CDR3 is 11 amino acids long. The CDR3 protein is CASSLTETQYF. For the CDR3, the DNA is TGTGCCAGCAGCCTCACAGAGACCCAGTACTTC.

This chain links TRBV30 with TRBJ1-3, with D unclear. V was cut by 6 bases and J by 5 bases, with 11 bases left in between. CDR1 and CDR2 from the germline V gene are GTSNPN and SVGIG (reference sequence). The CDR3 is 12 amino acids. CDR3 sequence: CACVRIRNTIYF. For the CDR3, the DNA is TGTGCCTGCGTGAGGATACGAAACACCATATATTTT.

This chain joins TRBV28 and TRBJ1-1; no clear D gene. With 3 bases removed from V and 11 bases from J, the gap between germline ends came to 13 bases. The CDR3 loop spans 12 amino acids. CDR1 MDHEN and CDR2 SYDVKM come from the germline V gene. The DNA for the CDR3 is TGTGCCAGCAGTTTTACCCAGGTTACCGCTTTCTTT. Translated, it gives CASSFTQVTAFF.

The chain has TRBV30 and TRBJ1-1; a weak D match, TRBD1 (6 bases). V lost 5 bases, J lost 2 bases, and 12 bases lay in between. The CDR3 contains 13 residues. Germline-derived CDR1 and CDR2 are GTSNPN and SVGIG (reference sequence). The CDR3 loop reads CAWVGGTNTEAFF. In DNA, the CDR3 is TGTGCCTGGGTAGGGGGGACCAACACTGAAGCTTTCTTT.

Written as DNA, the CDR3 is TGCGCCAGCAGACTAGACCAAACCTACGAGCAGTACTTC. Residues: CASRLDQTYEQYF. The V call is TRBV10-2, the J call TRBJ2-7, with a tentative D call TRBD2 (5 bases). The CDR3 is 13 amino acids. CDR1 is WSHSY and CDR2 is SAAADI in the germline V gene. V gave up 6 bases and J gave up 2 bases, with 11 bases separating them.

The chain has TRBV4-1 and TRBJ1-1; no definite D call. This CDR3 spans 17 amino acids. V shed 3 bases and J shed 5 bases, with 22 bases lying between them. Germline V gene lookup returns CDR1 MGHRA and CDR2 YSYEKL. CDR3 loop: CASSHPPMRREGTEAFF. CDR3 DNA: TGCGCCAGCAGCCATCCACCGATGAGGCGCGAAGGGACTGAAGCTTTCTTT.